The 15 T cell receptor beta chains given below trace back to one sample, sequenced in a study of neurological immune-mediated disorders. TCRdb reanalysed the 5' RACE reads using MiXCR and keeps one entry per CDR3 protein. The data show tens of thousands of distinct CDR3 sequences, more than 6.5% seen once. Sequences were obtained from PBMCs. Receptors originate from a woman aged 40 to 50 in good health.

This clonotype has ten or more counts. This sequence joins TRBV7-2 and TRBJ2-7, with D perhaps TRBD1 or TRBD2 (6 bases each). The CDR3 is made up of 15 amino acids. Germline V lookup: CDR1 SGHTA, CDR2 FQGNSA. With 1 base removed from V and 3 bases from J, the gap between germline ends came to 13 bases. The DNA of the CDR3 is TGTGCCAGCAGCTTAGGGAGGGGGAACAACTACGAGCAGTACTTC. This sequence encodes CASSLGRGNNYEQYF.

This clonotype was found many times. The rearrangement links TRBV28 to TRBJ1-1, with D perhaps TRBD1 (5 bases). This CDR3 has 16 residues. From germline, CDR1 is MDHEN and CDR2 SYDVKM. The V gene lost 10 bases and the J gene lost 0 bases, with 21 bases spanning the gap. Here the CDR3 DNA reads TGTGCCACTGAAACGGGGTCAGGGATTATGAACACTGAAGCTTTCTTT. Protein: CATETGSGIMNTEAFF.

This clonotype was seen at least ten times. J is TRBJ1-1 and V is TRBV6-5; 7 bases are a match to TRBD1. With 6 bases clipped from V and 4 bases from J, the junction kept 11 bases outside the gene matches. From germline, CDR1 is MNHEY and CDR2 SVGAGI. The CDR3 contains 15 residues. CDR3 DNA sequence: TGTGCCAGCAGCTTCTGGACAGGAGCTCGCACTGAAGCTTTCTTT. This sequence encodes CASSFWTGARTEAFF.

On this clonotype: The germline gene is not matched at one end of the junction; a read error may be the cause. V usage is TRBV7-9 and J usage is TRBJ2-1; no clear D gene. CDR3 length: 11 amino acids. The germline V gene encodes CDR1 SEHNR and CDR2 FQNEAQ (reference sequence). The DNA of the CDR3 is TGTGCCAGCAGCCAATTAAATGAGCAGATCTTC. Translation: CASSQLNEQIF.

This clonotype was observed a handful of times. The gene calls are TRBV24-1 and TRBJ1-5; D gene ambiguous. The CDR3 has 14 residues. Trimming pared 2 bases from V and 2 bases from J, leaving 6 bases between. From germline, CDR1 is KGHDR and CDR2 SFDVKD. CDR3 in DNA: TGTGCCACCAGTGATTCAGGAGGCAATCAGCCCCAGCATTTT. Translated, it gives CATSDSGGNQPQHF.

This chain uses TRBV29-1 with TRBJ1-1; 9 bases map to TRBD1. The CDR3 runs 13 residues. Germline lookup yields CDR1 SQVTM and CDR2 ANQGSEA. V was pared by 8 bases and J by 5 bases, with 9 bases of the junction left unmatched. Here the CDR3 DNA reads TGCAGCCGCCAAGAACAGGGGGCGACTGAAGCTTTCTTT. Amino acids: CSRQEQGATEAFF.

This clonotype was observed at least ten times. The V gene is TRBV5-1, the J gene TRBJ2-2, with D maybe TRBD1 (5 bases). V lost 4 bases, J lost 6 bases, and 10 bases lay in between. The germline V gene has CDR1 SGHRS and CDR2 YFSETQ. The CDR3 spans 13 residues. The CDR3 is CASSIPGSGELFF. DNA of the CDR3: TGCGCCAGCAGCATACCAGGGTCCGGGGAGCTGTTTTTT.

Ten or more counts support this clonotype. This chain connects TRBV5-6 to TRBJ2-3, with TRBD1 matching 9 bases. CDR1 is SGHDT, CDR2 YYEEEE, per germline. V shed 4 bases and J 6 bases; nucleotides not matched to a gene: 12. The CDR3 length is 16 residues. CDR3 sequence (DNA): TGTGCCAGCAGCCTCCTGACAGGGGGGTCATCGGATACGCAGTATTTT. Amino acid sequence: CASSLLTGGSSDTQYF.

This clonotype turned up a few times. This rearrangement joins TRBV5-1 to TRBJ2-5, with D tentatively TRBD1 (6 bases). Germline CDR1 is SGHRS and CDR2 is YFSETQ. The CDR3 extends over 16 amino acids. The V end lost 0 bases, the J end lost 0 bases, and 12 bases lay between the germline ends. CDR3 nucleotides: TGCGCCAGCAGCTTGGCGACAGGACAGTACCAAGAGACCCAGTACTTC. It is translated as CASSLATGQYQETQYF.

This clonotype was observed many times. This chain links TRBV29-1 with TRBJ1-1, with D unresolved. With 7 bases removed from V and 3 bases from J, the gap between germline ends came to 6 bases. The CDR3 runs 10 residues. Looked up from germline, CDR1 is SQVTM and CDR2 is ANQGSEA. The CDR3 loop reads CSAGDTEAFF. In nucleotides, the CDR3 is TGCAGCGCCGGGGACACTGAAGCTTTCTTT.

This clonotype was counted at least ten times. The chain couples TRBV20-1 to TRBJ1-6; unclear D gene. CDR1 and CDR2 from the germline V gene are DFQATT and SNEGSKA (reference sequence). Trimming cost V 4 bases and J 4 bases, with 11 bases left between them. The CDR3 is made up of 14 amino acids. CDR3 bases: TGCAGTGCTAAAGTTGGACTGTATAATTCACCCCTCCACTTT. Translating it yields CSAKVGLYNSPLHF.

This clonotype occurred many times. CDR3 in DNA: TGCGCCAGCAGCCAAGAATACGGGACAGGGGGCAATGAGCAGTTCTTC. Protein product: CASSQEYGTGGNEQFF. The chain has TRBV4-1 and TRBJ2-1; the match to TRBD1 covers 11 bases. Trimming removed 0 bases from V and 6 bases from J; junction bases left unmatched: 4. CDR1 is MGHRA and CDR2 is YSYEKL in the germline V gene. The CDR3 runs 16 residues.

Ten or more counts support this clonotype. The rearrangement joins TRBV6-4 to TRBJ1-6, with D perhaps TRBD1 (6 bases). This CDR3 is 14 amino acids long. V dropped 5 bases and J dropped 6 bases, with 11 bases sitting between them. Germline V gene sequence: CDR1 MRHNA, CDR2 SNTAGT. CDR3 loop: CASSSDSFNSPLHF. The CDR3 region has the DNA TGTGCCAGCAGTTCGGACAGTTTTAATTCACCCCTCCACTTT.

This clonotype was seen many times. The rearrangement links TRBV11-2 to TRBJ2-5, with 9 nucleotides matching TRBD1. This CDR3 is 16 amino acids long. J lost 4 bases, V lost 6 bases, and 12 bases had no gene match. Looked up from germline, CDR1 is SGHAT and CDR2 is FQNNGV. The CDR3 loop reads CASSKKGQGERETQYF. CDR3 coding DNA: TGTGCCAGCAGTAAAAAGGGACAGGGAGAAAGAGAGACCCAGTACTTC.

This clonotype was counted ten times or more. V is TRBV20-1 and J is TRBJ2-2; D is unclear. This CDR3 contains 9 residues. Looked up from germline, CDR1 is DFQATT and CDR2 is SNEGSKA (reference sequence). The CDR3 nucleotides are TGCAGATACACCGGGGAGCTGTTTTTT. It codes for CRYTGELFF.